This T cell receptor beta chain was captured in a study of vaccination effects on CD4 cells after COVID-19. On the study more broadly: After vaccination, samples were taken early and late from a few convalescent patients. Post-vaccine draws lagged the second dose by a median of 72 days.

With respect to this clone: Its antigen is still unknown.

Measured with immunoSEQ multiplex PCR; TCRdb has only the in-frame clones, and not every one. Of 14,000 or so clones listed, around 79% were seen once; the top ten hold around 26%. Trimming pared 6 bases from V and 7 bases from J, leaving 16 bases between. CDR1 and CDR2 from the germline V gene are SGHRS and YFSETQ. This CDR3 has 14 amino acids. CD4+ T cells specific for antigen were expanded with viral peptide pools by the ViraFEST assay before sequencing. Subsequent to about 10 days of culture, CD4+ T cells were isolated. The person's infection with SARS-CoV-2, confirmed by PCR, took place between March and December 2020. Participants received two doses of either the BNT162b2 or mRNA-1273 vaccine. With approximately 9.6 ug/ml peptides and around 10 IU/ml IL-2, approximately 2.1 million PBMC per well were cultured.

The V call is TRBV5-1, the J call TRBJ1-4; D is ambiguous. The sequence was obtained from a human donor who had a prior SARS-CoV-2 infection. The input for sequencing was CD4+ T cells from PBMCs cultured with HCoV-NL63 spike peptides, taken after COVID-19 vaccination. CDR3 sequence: CASTEGLRTEKLFF. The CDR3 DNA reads TGCGCCAGCACCGAAGGACTGCGGACTGAAAAACTGTTTTTT. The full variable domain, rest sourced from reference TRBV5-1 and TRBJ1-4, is KAGVTQTPRYLIKTRGQQVTLSCSPISGHRSVSWYQQTPGQGLQFLFEYFSETQRNKGNFPGRFSGRQFSNSRSEMNVSTLELGDSALYLCASTEGLRTEKLFFGSGTQLSVL.